This TCR beta chain is drawn from a study of shared clonotypes between healthy human individuals. The protocol was immunoSEQ multiplex PCR, while the TCRdb copy is restricted to in-frame clones and leaves out a portion. Altogether 2,500,000 or so clones are present, 80% to 95% being singletons, with the ten largest covering around 0.4%. CDR1 is MNHNS and CDR2 is SASEGT in the germline V gene. The CDR3 runs to 15 residues. V lost 1 base, J lost 3 bases, and 12 bases lay in between. The chain recombines TRBV6-1 with TRBJ1-2; D perhaps matches TRBD1 (6 bases). The source of this sequence is a man between 18 and 29 years old in good health. Some clones in this sample may be carry-over from other donors' samples. Material: naive CD4+ T cells from PBMCs. Noted subset: CD45RA+ positively selected. CDR3 residues: CASSEELDRYYGYTF. DNA for the CDR3: TGTGCCAGCAGTGAAGAACTTGACAGGTACTATGGCTACACCTTC.